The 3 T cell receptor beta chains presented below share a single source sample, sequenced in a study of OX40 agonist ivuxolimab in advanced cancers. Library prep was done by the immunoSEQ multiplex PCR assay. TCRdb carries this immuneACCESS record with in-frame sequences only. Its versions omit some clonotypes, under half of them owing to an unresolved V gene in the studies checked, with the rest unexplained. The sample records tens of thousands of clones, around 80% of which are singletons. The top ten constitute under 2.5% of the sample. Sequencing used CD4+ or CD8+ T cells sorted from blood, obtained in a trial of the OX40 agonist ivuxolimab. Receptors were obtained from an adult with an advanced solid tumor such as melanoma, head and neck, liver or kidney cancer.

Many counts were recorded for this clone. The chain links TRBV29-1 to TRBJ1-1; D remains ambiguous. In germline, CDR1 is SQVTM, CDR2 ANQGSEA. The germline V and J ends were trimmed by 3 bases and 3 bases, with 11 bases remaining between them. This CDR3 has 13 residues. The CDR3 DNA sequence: TGCAGCGTTGACTCGCTAAGGTACACTGAAGCTTTCTTT. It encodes CSVDSLRYTEAFF.

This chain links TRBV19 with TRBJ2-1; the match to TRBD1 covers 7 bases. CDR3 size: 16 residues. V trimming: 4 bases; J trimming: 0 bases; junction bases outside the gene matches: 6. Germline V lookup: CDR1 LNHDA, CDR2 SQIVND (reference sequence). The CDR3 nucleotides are TGTGCCAGTAGTAGGACCGGGACAGACTCCTACAATGAGCAGTTCTTC. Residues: CASSRTGTDSYNEQFF.

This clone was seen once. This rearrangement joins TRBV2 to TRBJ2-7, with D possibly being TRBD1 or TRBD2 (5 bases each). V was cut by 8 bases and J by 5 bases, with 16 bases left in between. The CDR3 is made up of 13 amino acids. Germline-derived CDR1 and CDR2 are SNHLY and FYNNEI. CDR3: CASGDGNRNEQYF. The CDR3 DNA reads TGTGCCAGCGGGGACGGCAATCGGAACGAGCAGTACTTC.